The T cell receptor (beta chain) described here comes from a study of blood T cell repertoires in COVID-19. Whole-study context: Some COVID-19 samples were acute and others convalescent; all came from the United States, Italy and Spain. T cells, B-cell-depleted T cells, or PBMCs provided the cDNA or gDNA that served as material.

In the study's own analysis: Nucleated cell number was recorded as an estimate derived from reference gene primer amplification. Profiling relied on immunoSEQ multiplex PCR, and the TCRdb table lists in-frame clones only, not all of them. From that table come the V and J calls and clone size; the DNA was used to work out D and trimming. The sample records under 200,000 clones, approximately 91% being singletons. Patients of the Seattle cohort, enrolled during active infection, were followed longitudinally. This receptor was identified in a man between 18 and 35 years old with COVID-19, enrolled during active disease. Sequences were obtained from peripheral blood.

Here the CDR3 DNA reads TGCGCCAGCAGCATTGGGACACTCCAAGAGACCCAGTACTTC. This encodes CASSIGTLQETQYF. The chain has TRBV5-1 and TRBJ2-5, with D maybe TRBD1 (6 bases). CDR1 is SGHRS, CDR2 YFSETQ, per germline. The CDR3 is 14 amino acids. V lost 4 bases to trimming and J lost 1 base, with 11 bases between them. Combining the CDR3 with reference TRBV5-1 and TRBJ2-5 gives the whole variable domain KAGVTQTPRYLIKTRGQQVTLSCSPISGHRSVSWYQQTPGQGLQFLFEYFSETQRNKGNFPGRFSGRQFSNSRSEMNVSTLELGDSALYLCASSIGTLQETQYFGPGTRLLVL.